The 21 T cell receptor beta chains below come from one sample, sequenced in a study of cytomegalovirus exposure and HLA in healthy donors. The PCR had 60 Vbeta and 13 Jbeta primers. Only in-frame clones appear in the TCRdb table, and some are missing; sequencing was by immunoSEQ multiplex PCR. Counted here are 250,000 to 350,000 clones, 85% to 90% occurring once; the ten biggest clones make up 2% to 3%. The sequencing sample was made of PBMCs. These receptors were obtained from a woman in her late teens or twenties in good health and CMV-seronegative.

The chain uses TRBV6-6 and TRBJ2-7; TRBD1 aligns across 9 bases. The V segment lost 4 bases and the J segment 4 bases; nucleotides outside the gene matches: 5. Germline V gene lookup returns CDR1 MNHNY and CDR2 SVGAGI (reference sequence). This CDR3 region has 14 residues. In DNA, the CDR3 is TGTGCCAGCAGTTCCGGGACAGGGATTTACGAGCAGTACTTC. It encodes CASSSGTGIYEQYF.

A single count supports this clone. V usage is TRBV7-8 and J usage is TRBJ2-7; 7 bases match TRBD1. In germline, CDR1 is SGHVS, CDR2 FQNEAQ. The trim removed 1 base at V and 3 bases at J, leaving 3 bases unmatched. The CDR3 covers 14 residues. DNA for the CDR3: TGTGCCAGCAGCTTAGGGACAGGATACTACGAGCAGTACTTC. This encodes CASSLGTGYYEQYF.

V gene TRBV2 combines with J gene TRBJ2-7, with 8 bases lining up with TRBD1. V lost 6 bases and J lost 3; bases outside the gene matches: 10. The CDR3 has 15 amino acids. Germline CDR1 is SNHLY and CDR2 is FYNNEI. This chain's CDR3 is CASSRTGRRSYEQYF. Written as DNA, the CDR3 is TGTGCCAGCAGCCGGACAGGGAGAAGGAGCTACGAGCAGTACTTC.

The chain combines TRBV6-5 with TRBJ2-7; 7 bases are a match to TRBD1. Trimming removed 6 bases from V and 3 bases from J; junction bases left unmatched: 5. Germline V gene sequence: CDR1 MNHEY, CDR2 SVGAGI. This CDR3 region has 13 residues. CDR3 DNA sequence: TGTGCCAGCAGCATAGGACAGGTCTACGAGCAGTACTTC. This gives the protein CASSIGQVYEQYF.

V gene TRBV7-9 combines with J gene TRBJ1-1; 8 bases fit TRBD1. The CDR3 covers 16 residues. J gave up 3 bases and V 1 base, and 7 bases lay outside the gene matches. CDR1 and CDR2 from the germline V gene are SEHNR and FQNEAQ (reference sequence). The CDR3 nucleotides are TGTGCCAGCAGCTTAGGGACAGGGTTTCGGGACACTGAAGCTTTCTTT. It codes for CASSLGTGFRDTEAFF.

As DNA, the CDR3 is TGTGCCAGCAGCGAACAGGGATCTGACTATGGCTACACCTTC. Its protein is CASSEQGSDYGYTF. The rearrangement links TRBV2 to TRBJ1-2, with a tentative D call TRBD1 (6 bases). The CDR3 consists of 14 residues. Germline lookup yields CDR1 SNHLY and CDR2 FYNNEI. V shed 6 bases and J shed 3 bases, with 14 bases lying between them.

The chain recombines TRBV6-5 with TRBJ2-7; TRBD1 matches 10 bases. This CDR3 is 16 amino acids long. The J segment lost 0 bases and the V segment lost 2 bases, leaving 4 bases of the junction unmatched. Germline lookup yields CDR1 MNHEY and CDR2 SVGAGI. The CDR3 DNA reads TGTGCCAGCAGTTACGCAAGGACAGGGGGCTCCTACGAGCAGTACTTC. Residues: CASSYARTGGSYEQYF.

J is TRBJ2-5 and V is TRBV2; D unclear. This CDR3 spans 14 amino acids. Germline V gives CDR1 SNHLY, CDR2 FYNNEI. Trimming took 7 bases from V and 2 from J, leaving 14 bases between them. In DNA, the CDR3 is TGTGCCAGCATGGCCGGGTCAGTTCAAGAGACCCAGTACTTC. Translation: CASMAGSVQETQYF.

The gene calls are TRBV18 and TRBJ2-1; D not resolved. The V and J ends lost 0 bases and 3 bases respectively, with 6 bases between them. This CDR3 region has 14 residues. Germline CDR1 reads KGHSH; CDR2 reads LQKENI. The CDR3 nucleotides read TGTGCCAGCTCACCACCGAACAGCTACAATGAGCAGTTCTTC. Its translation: CASSPPNSYNEQFF.

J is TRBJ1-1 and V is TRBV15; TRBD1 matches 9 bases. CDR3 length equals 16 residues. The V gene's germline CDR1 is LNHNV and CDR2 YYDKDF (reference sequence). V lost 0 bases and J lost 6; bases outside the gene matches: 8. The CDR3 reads CATSRDPGTGRAEAFF. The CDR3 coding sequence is TGTGCCACCAGCAGAGATCCCGGGACAGGGAGAGCTGAAGCTTTCTTT.

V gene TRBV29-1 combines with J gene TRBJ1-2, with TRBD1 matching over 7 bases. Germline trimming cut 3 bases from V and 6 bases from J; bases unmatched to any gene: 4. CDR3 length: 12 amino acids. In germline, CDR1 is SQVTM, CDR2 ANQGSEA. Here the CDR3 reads CSVDPGQNGYTF. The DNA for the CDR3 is TGCAGCGTTGACCCGGGACAGAATGGCTACACCTTC. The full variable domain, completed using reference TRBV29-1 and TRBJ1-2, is SAVISQKPSRDICQRGTSLTIQCQVDSQVTMMFWYRQQPGQSLTLIATANQGSEATYESGFVIDKFPISRPNLTFSTLTVSNMSPEDSSIYLCSVDPGQNGYTFGSGTRLTVV.

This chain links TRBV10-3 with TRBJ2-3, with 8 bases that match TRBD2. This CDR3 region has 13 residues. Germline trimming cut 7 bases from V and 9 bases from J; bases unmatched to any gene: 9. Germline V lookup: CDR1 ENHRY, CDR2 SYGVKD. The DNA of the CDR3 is TGTGCCATCAAAGTGAGCGGGGGTGAGACGCAGTATTTT. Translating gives CAIKVSGGETQYF.

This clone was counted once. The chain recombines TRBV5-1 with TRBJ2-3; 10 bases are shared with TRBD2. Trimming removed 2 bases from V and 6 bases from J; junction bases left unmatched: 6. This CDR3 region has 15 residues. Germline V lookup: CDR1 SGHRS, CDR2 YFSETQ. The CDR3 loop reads CASSLSGGGRDTQYF. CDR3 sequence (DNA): TGCGCCAGCAGCTTAAGCGGGGGGGGGCGGGATACGCAGTATTTT.

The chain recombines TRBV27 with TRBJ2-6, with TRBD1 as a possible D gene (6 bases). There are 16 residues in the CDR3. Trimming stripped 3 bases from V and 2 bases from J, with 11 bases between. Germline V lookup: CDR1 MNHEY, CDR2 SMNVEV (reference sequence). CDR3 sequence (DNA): TGTGCCAGCAGTTTTTGGGGGCGCCCTGGGGCCAACGTCCTGACTTTC. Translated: CASSFWGRPGANVLTF.

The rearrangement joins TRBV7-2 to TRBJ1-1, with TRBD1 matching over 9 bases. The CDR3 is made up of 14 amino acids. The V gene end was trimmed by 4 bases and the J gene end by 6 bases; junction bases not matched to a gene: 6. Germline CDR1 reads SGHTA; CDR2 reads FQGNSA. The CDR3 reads CASSSGQGNAEAFF. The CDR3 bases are TGTGCCAGCAGCTCGGGACAGGGAAACGCTGAAGCTTTCTTT.

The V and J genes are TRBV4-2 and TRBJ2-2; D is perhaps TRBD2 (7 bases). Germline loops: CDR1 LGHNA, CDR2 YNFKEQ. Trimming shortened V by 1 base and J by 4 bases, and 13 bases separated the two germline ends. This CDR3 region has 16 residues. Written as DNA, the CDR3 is TGTGCCAGCAGCCAAGGGGAGGGGGAGGGCACCGGGGAGCTGTTTTTT. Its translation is CASSQGEGEGTGELFF.

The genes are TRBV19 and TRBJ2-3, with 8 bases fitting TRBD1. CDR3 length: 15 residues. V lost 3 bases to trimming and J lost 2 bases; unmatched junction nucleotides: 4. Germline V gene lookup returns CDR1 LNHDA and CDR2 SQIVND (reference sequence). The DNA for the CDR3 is TGTGCCAGTAGTATGGTGGGACAGGACACAGATACGCAGTATTTT. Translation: CASSMVGQDTDTQYF.

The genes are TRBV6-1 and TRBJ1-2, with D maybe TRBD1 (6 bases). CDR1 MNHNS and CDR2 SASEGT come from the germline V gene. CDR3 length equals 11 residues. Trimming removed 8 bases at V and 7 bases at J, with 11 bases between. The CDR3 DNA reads TGTGCCAGCGCCGAGGGGGTTGGCTACACCTTC. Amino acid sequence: CASAEGVGYTF.

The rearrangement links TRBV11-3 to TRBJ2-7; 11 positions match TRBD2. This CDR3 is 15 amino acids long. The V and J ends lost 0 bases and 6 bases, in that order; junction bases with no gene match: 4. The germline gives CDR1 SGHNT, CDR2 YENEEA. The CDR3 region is CASSLDGLAGGEQYF. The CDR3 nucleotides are TGTGCCAGCAGCTTAGATGGACTAGCGGGTGGCGAGCAGTACTTC.

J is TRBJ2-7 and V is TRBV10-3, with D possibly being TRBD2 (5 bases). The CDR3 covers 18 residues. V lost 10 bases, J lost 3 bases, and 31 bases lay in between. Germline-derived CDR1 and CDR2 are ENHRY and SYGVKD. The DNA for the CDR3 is TGTGCCACCTTAGGTGGCACAGAACCTTCGGGAAGCTACTACGAGCAGTACTTC. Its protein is CATLGGTEPSGSYYEQYF.

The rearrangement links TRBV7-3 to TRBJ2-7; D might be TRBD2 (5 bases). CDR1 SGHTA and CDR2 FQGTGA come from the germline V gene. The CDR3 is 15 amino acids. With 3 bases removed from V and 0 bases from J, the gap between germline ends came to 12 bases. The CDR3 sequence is CASSLGAVGSYEQYF. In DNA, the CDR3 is TGTGCCAGCAGCTTGGGAGCCGTCGGCTCCTACGAGCAGTACTTC.